These 32 T cell receptor beta chains came from one sample sequenced in a study of OX40 agonist ivuxolimab in advanced cancers. Library generation was performed with the immunoSEQ multiplex PCR assay. TCRdb provides this immuneACCESS table in a form limited to in-frame rearrangements. Some clones are lacking; in checked studies, under half of them reflect an unresolved V gene, and why the rest are absent is not known. Counted in this sample were about 69,000 clones; less than 90% of them appeared once. The ten largest clones add up to roughly 8% of the sample. Material: CD4+ or CD8+ T cells sorted from blood, obtained in a trial of the OX40 agonist ivuxolimab. Every receptor here comes from an adult with an advanced solid tumor such as melanoma, head and neck, liver or kidney cancer.

This clone was recorded only once. This sequence joins TRBV9 and TRBJ2-3; the match to TRBD1 covers 9 bases. After removal of 4 bases from V and 3 bases from J, the junction contained 6 bases not matched to a gene. Germline V gene data show CDR1 as SGDLS and CDR2 as YYNGEE. This CDR3 contains 15 residues. CDR3 nucleotides: TGTGCCAGCAGCTTTGGACAGGGGACTACAGATACGCAGTATTTT. Amino acid sequence: CASSFGQGTTDTQYF. Filled out from reference TRBV9 and TRBJ2-3, the complete variable domain reads DSGVTQTPKHLITATGQRVTLRCSPRSGDLSVYWYQQSLDQGLQFLIQYYNGEERAKGNILERFSAQQFPDLHSELNLSSLELGDSALYFCASSFGQGTTDTQYFGPGTRLTVL.

The chain is built from TRBV7-9 and TRBJ2-7, with TRBD2 identical over 8 bases. The length of the CDR3 is 14 residues. CDR1 is SEHNR and CDR2 is FQNEAQ in the germline V gene (reference sequence). V lost 6 bases and J lost 0; bases outside the gene matches: 4. The CDR3 sequence is CASSGLAGSYEQYF. In DNA, the CDR3 is TGTGCCAGCAGTGGGCTAGCGGGCTCCTACGAGCAGTACTTC.

This rearrangement joins TRBV12-2 to TRBJ2-7; TRBD1 is the table's D call and was not checked against the DNA. TRBV12-2 constitutes a pseudogene. This CDR3 is built from 15 residues. CDR3 in DNA: TGTGCAAGTCGCTTCGGTAACAGGCCTTTCTACGAGCAGTACTTC. It specifies CASRFGNRPFYEQYF.

The chain combines TRBV27 with TRBJ2-1, with a possible D match to TRBD2 (6 bases). Germline-derived CDR1 and CDR2 are MNHEY and SMNVEV (reference sequence). V lost 6 bases and J lost 0, with 12 bases in between. The CDR3 runs 15 residues. In nucleotides, the CDR3 is TGTGCCAGCAGCCGGGGGACGCACTCCTACAATGAGCAGTTCTTC. Translated: CASSRGTHSYNEQFF.

The chain is built from TRBV6-5 and TRBJ2-7, with D perhaps TRBD1 (5 bases). Germline assignment: CDR1 MNHEY and CDR2 SVGAGI. This CDR3 spans 11 amino acids. V shed 4 bases and J shed 7 bases, with 8 bases lying between them. In DNA form, the CDR3 reads TGTGCCAGCAGTTTAGCAGGGGAGCAGTACTTC. Amino acid sequence: CASSLAGEQYF.

CDR3 in DNA: TGTGCCAGCAGCTTACCCCAAGCCGACGGATACACAGATACGCAGTATTTT. Amino acid sequence: CASSLPQADGYTDTQYF. The V gene is TRBV11-3, the J gene TRBJ2-3; D unresolved. Trimming cost V 2 bases and J 2 bases, with 17 bases left between them. The CDR3 totals 17 residues. CDR1 is SGHNT, CDR2 YENEEA, per germline.

The chain uses TRBV7-2 and TRBJ1-2, with 8 bases that match TRBD1. The CDR3 loop spans 15 amino acids. Losses at the gene ends were 4 bases for V and 7 bases for J; bases not matched to a gene: 11. CDR1 and CDR2 from the germline V gene are SGHTA and FQGNSA. The chain's CDR3 is CASSSTPGGASGYTF. The CDR3 region has the DNA TGTGCCAGCAGCTCGACACCAGGGGGCGCGAGTGGCTACACCTTC. Looking up the rest from reference TRBV7-2 and TRBJ1-2 gives the full variable domain: GAGVSQSPSNKVTEKGKDVELRCDPISGHTALYWYRQSLGQGLEFLIYFQGNSAPDKSGLPSDRFSAERTGGSVSTLTIQRTQQEDSAVYLCASSSTPGGASGYTFGSGTRLTVV.

This rearrangement joins TRBV5-1 to TRBJ2-2, with TRBD1 identical over 9 bases. Germline CDR1 reads SGHRS; CDR2 reads YFSETQ. The V segment lost 5 bases and the J segment 3 bases; nucleotides outside the gene matches: 8. CDR3 length: 16 residues. The CDR3 here is CASSPSGQGYTGELFF. The CDR3 DNA is TGCGCCAGCAGTCCTTCGGGACAGGGTTACACCGGGGAGCTGTTTTTT. Complete variable domain (other parts from reference TRBV5-1 and TRBJ2-2): KAGVTQTPRYLIKTRGQQVTLSCSPISGHRSVSWYQQTPGQGLQFLFEYFSETQRNKGNFPGRFSGRQFSNSRSEMNVSTLELGDSALYLCASSPSGQGYTGELFFGEGSRLTVL.

The CDR3 nucleotides are TGTGCCAGCAGTTACTCGAGACAGGGGGCGAGCGAGCAGTACTTC. It is translated as CASSYSRQGASEQYF. J is TRBJ2-7 and V is TRBV6-5, with 10 positions matching TRBD1. Germline CDR1 and CDR2: MNHEY and SVGAGI. The J segment lost 6 bases and the V segment lost 0 bases, leaving 5 bases of the junction unmatched. CDR3 length: 15 residues.

J is TRBJ1-2 and V is TRBV6-5; tentatively, D is TRBD1 (6 bases). Germline V lookup: CDR1 MNHEY, CDR2 SVGAGI. Trimming shortened V by 5 bases and J by 7 bases, and 14 bases separated the two germline ends. The CDR3 contains 13 residues. CDR3 residues: CASSLRGMGGYTF. In DNA, the CDR3 is TGTGCCAGCAGTCTCAGGGGTATGGGTGGCTACACCTTC.

V is TRBV6-6 and J is TRBJ1-1; 7 bases align to TRBD1. The length of the CDR3 is 11 residues. Trimming removed 7 bases from V and 12 bases from J; junction bases left unmatched: 8. Per germline, CDR1 MNHNY and CDR2 SVGAGI (reference sequence). The CDR3 here is CASTLDRATFF. CDR3 DNA: TGTGCCAGCACCTTAGACAGGGCAACTTTCTTT.

This clone has a single count. The genes are TRBV6-5 and TRBJ1-6, with TRBD1 as a possible D gene (6 bases). Trimming pared 7 bases from V and 9 bases from J, leaving 16 bases between. The CDR3 is 14 residues long. In germline, CDR1 is MNHEY, CDR2 SVGAGI. The CDR3 reads CASTLVGGISPLHF. The CDR3 region has the DNA TGTGCCAGCACCTTGGTAGGGGGGATTTCACCCCTCCACTTT.

A single count supports this clone. This chain connects TRBV11-3 to TRBJ2-3; 7 bases match TRBD1. Germline-derived CDR1 and CDR2 are SGHNT and YENEEA. CDR3 length: 15 amino acids. Trimming cost V 1 base and J 0 bases; bases outside gene matches: 1. CDR3 region: CASSLGQGSTDTQYF. The CDR3 DNA follows: TGTGCCAGCAGCTTAGGACAGGGAAGCACAGATACGCAGTATTTT. Supplemented by reference TRBV11-3 and TRBJ2-3, the full variable domain reads EAGVVQSPRYKIIEKKQPVAFWCNPISGHNTLYWYLQNLGQGPELLIRYENEEAVDDSQLPKDRFSAERLKGVDSTLKIQPAELGDSAVYLCASSLGQGSTDTQYFGPGTRLTVL.

This clone was recorded many times. The chain links TRBV9 to TRBJ2-7; 8 positions agree with TRBD1. J was trimmed by 2 bases and V by 4 bases; bases with no gene match: 8. The CDR3 totals 15 residues. From germline, CDR1 is SGDLS and CDR2 YYNGEE. The CDR3 DNA sequence: TGTGCCAGCAGCCCCTCGACAGGGGCTCCCTACGAGCAGTACTTC. Protein: CASSPSTGAPYEQYF. The full variable domain, in which reference TRBV9 and TRBJ2-7 provide the parts outside the CDR3, is DSGVTQTPKHLITATGQRVTLRCSPRSGDLSVYWYQQSLDQGLQFLIQYYNGEERAKGNILERFSAQQFPDLHSELNLSSLELGDSALYFCASSPSTGAPYEQYFGPGTRLTVT.

This clone was observed a few times. The chain has TRBV7-9 and TRBJ2-7, with D tentatively TRBD2 (6 bases). The CDR3 has 15 amino acids. The germline gives CDR1 SEHNR, CDR2 FQNEAQ (reference sequence). V was trimmed by 10 bases and J by 3 bases, leaving 22 bases between them. CDR3 sequence (DNA): TGTGCCACCGCACAATACAGTTCGGGAGACTACGAGCAGTACTTC. It yields the protein CATAQYSSGDYEQYF.

Points on this clone: An end of the junction does not agree with germline; a read error may underlie this. The gene calls are TRBV12-5 and TRBJ1-1; 7 bases fit TRBD1. CDR3 size: 13 residues. Germline V CDR1 and CDR2: LGHNT, FRNRAP. The CDR3 spells CASGLDRSTEAFF. CDR3 bases: TGTGCTAGTGGCTTGGACAGGAGCACTGAAGCTTTCTTT.

This clone is a singleton in its sample. V usage is TRBV27 and J usage is TRBJ2-6; D not certain. The CDR3 spans 16 residues. Trimming removed 6 bases at V and 0 bases at J, with 12 bases between. CDR1 and CDR2 (germline): MNHEY, SMNVEV (reference sequence). The CDR3 reads CASRNAGSSGANVLTF. CDR3 nucleotide sequence: TGTGCCAGCAGAAATGCCGGGTCCTCTGGGGCCAACGTCCTGACTTTC.

The CDR3 nucleotides read TGTGCCAGCAGTTCCTACAATGAGCAGTTCTTC. Encoded protein: CASSSYNEQFF. The V gene is TRBV28, the J gene TRBJ2-1; D is ambiguous. Trimming cost V 4 bases and J 2 bases, with 0 bases left between them. The CDR3 extends over 11 amino acids. CDR1 and CDR2 from the germline V gene are MDHEN and SYDVKM. The full variable domain, its missing parts supplied by reference TRBV28 and TRBJ2-1, is DVKVTQSSRYLVKRTGEKVFLECVQDMDHENMFWYRQDPGLGLRLIYFSYDVKMKEKGDIPEGYSVSREKKERFSLILESASTNQTSMYLCASSSYNEQFFGPGTRLTVL.

The genes are TRBV14 and TRBJ2-7; 7 nucleotides agree with TRBD2. The junction had 9 bases not matched to a gene; V was cut back by 3 bases and J by 1 base. CDR1 and CDR2 (germline): SGHDN, FVKESK. This CDR3 comprises 16 residues. The CDR3 DNA reads TGTGCCAGCAGCCAGAAAAGCGGGACTCTTTCCTACGAGCAGTACTTC. This translates into CASSQKSGTLSYEQYF.

The count of this clone is one. The rearrangement links TRBV28 to TRBJ2-7, with 8 bases that match TRBD1. After removal of 5 bases from V and 2 bases from J, the junction contained 8 bases not matched to a gene. This CDR3 region has 15 residues. Germline CDR1 MDHEN, CDR2 SYDVKM. The CDR3 region is CASSLSGTGTYEQYF. The CDR3 coding sequence is TGTGCCAGCAGTCTTTCCGGGACAGGTACCTACGAGCAGTACTTC.

The genes are TRBV29-1 and TRBJ2-7; 9 nucleotides line up with TRBD2. Germline V gene lookup returns CDR1 SQVTM and CDR2 ANQGSEA. The trim removed 4 bases at V and 0 bases at J, leaving 16 bases unmatched. The CDR3 totals 18 residues. CDR3 residues: CSVVGVALAGSSSYEQYF. The CDR3 DNA reads TGCAGCGTTGTCGGGGTCGCCCTAGCGGGATCAAGCTCCTACGAGCAGTACTTC.

The chain has TRBV2 and TRBJ2-1; D is unresolved. The ends were cut back, 1 base at V and 14 bases at J, with 9 bases in the middle. Germline V gene sequence: CDR1 SNHLY, CDR2 FYNNEI. This CDR3 is 11 amino acids long. The CDR3: CASSEGMRKFF. The DNA of the CDR3 is TGTGCCAGCAGTGAAGGCATGCGGAAGTTCTTC. Filled out from reference TRBV2 and TRBJ2-1, the complete variable domain reads EPEVTQTPSHQVTQMGQEVILRCVPISNHLYFYWYRQILGQKVEFLVSFYNNEISEKSEIFDDQFSVERPDGSNFTLKIRSTKLEDSAMYFCASSEGMRKFFGPGTRLTVL.

This clone is a singleton in its sample. The V call is TRBV28, the J call TRBJ1-1, with D tentatively TRBD1 (6 bases). The ends were cut back, 5 bases at V and 9 bases at J, with 16 bases in the middle. CDR1 is MDHEN, CDR2 SYDVKM, per germline. The CDR3 is made up of 13 amino acids. In DNA form, the CDR3 reads TGTGCCAGCAGTCCCCCTCTGGGGGCGAAAGCTTTCTTT. It translates to CASSPPLGAKAFF.

The chain joins TRBV19 to TRBJ1-2; 7 bases match TRBD1. The CDR3 length is 19 residues. The trim removed 9 bases at V and 3 bases at J, leaving 25 bases unmatched. Germline V gives CDR1 LNHDA, CDR2 SQIVND (reference sequence). The CDR3 DNA reads TGTGCCAGCCGTCTTAGGGGGCTGGAAACAACTTGGATGGACTATGGCTACACCTTC. Protein sequence: CASRLRGLETTWMDYGYTF.

The chain links TRBV27 to TRBJ2-7; TRBD1 agrees at 7 bases. The V gene end was trimmed by 5 bases and the J gene end by 6 bases; junction bases not matched to a gene: 7. The CDR3 sequence is 13 residues long. Germline lookup yields CDR1 MNHEY and CDR2 SMNVEV (reference sequence). CDR3 nucleotide sequence: TGTGCCAGCAGTCCGAAAACAGGGGTCGAGCAGTACTTC. Its translation: CASSPKTGVEQYF.

Note on this clone: This sample includes further DNA sequences coding for the same CDR3. The chain carries TRBV20-1 and TRBJ1-1; D is unclear. Trimming removed 6 bases from V and 1 base from J, with 6 bases in between. The CDR3 contains 11 residues. Germline-derived CDR1 and CDR2 are DFQATT and SNEGSKA (reference sequence). Here the CDR3 reads CSARENTEAFF. The DNA of the CDR3 is TGCAGTGCGAGGGAGAACACTGAAGCTTTCTTT.

This clone was picked up a small number of times. This chain links TRBV10-3 with TRBJ1-5, with a weak D call TRBD1 (6 bases). Germline CDR1 and CDR2: ENHRY and SYGVKD. The length of the CDR3 is 13 residues. The V and J ends lost 10 bases and 3 bases respectively, with 13 bases between them. The CDR3 bases are TGTGCCACAGTACAGGGACTCAATCAGCCCCAGCATTTT. Its translation is CATVQGLNQPQHF.

The V gene is TRBV5-6, the J gene TRBJ2-7; 7 nucleotides match TRBD2. The trim removed 4 bases at V and 3 bases at J, leaving 7 bases unmatched. This CDR3 is built from 14 residues. The V gene's germline CDR1 is SGHDT and CDR2 YYEEEE. The CDR3 coding sequence is TGTGCCAGCAGCGGGGGGGACTACCGCTACGAGCAGTACTTC. Its translation: CASSGGDYRYEQYF. Full variable domain (remainder filled in from reference TRBV5-6 and TRBJ2-7): DAGVTQSPTHLIKTRGQQVTLRCSPKSGHDTVSWYQQALGQGPQFIFQYYEEEERQRGNFPDRFSGHQFPNYSSELNVNALLLGDSALYLCASSGGDYRYEQYFGPGTRLTVT.

The CDR3 region is CASSSQVTPGTEAFF. The CDR3, as DNA: TGTGCCAGCAGTTCCCAGGTTACCCCTGGGACTGAAGCTTTCTTT. The chain employs TRBV25-1 and TRBJ1-1; D ambiguous. V gave up 5 bases and J gave up 5 bases, with 18 bases separating them. Germline V CDR1 and CDR2: MGHDK, SYGVNS. There are 15 residues in the CDR3.

This clone appeared once. This chain connects TRBV19 to TRBJ2-4; D remains ambiguous. Germline V gives CDR1 LNHDA, CDR2 SQIVND (reference sequence). Trimming stripped 4 bases from V and 5 bases from J, with 9 bases between. The CDR3 length is 13 residues. The CDR3 bases are TGTGCCAGTAGTACAGTCGGACAAAACATTCAGTACTTC. The encoded protein is CASSTVGQNIQYF.

J is TRBJ1-6 and V is TRBV18; D gene uncertain. The V end was cut by 2 bases, the J end by 8 bases, with 16 bases between. The length of the CDR3 is 16 residues. In germline, CDR1 is KGHSH, CDR2 LQKENI. The CDR3 here is CASSPSNGPVDSPLHF. CDR3 coding DNA: TGTGCCAGCTCACCATCTAATGGGCCAGTGGATTCACCCCTCCACTTT. Full variable domain (missing parts from reference TRBV18 and TRBJ1-6): NAGVMQNPRHLVRRRGQEARLRCSPMKGHSHVYWYRQLPEEGLKFMVYLQKENIIDESGMPKERFSAEFPKEGPSILRIQQVVRGDSAAYFCASSPSNGPVDSPLHFGNGTRLTVT.

In DNA form, the CDR3 reads TGTGCCAGTAGTGGACTAGCTCGAGAGACCCAGTACTTC. Amino acid sequence: CASSGLARETQYF. This chain uses TRBV19 with TRBJ2-5, with 8 bases matching TRBD2. Germline CDR1 reads LNHDA; CDR2 reads SQIVND (reference sequence). The CDR3 consists of 13 residues. V was clipped by 5 bases and J by 4 bases; unmatched bases: 3.